Below are 5 T cell receptor beta chains sequenced from a single sample in a study of blood T cell repertoires in COVID-19 (TCRdb year 2020). Library preparation employed the immunoSEQ multiplex PCR assay. In TCRdb, the immuneACCESS table is reduced to in-frame sequences with V and J assigned. These tables do not hold every clone; where another copy was compared, an unresolved V gene accounts for under half, and the others remain unexplained. The sample table records about 280,000 clones; 85% of these occur just once. Of the sample, 2% to 3% is held by the ten largest clones. The sequenced sample was PBMCs or T cells enriched from blood (not recorded which). The receptors shown here come from a woman aged 45-65 years who had recovered from COVID-19.

This clone appeared a single time. The chain recombines TRBV7-2 with TRBJ2-3, with D tentatively TRBD2 (6 bases). CDR3 length equals 15 residues. The germline V gene encodes CDR1 SGHTA and CDR2 FQGNSA. Trimming shortened V by 3 bases and J by 4 bases, and 14 bases separated the two germline ends. CDR3 in amino acids: CASSFGGAGPDTQYF. CDR3 bases: TGTGCCAGCAGCTTTGGAGGGGCTGGCCCAGATACGCAGTATTTT.

The chain recombines TRBV6-4 with TRBJ1-5; 8 bases align to TRBD1. The CDR3 consists of 14 residues. Looked up from germline, CDR1 is MRHNA and CDR2 is SNTAGT. Germline trimming cut 4 bases from V and 4 bases from J; bases unmatched to any gene: 3. The CDR3 coding sequence is TGTGCCAGCAGTGCTACAGGGGGGAATCAGCCCCAGCATTTT. Translated: CASSATGGNQPQHF.

This clone was found once. This chain links TRBV5-8 with TRBJ1-5, with a weak D call TRBD1 (5 bases). The CDR3 spans 15 residues. V lost 0 bases, J lost 2 bases, and 9 bases lay in between. Germline-derived CDR1 and CDR2 are SGHTS and YDEGEE. CDR3 protein: CASSLGGVGNQPQHF. The CDR3 DNA follows: TGTGCCAGCAGCTTGGGGGGGGTCGGCAATCAGCCCCAGCATTTT. Complete variable domain (other parts from reference TRBV5-8 and TRBJ1-5): EAGVTQSPTHLIKTRGQQATLRCSPISGHTSVYWYQQALGLGLQFLLWYDEGEERNRGNFPPRFSGRQFPNYSSELNVNALELEDSALYLCASSLGGVGNQPQHFGDGTRLSIL.

The chain joins TRBV6-5 to TRBJ1-1; no clear D. Looked up from germline, CDR1 is MNHEY and CDR2 is SVGAGI. CDR3 length: 15 residues. The V end lost 6 bases, the J end lost 0 bases, and 14 bases lay between the germline ends. The CDR3 spells CASSPSGGMNTEAFF. Here the CDR3 DNA reads TGTGCCAGCAGCCCCTCGGGAGGGATGAACACTGAAGCTTTCTTT.

The chain has TRBV7-3 and TRBJ1-3; D is uncertain. CDR1 SGHTA and CDR2 FQGTGA come from the germline V gene. This CDR3 contains 14 residues. The germline V and J ends were trimmed by 2 bases and 3 bases, with 8 bases remaining between them. This CDR3 is CASSLGGFGNTIYF. CDR3 bases: TGTGCCAGCAGCTTAGGAGGGTTTGGAAACACCATATATTTT.